Listed below are T cell receptor beta chains from one sample, sequenced in a study of blood T cells in healthy people across ages. TCRdb used MiXCR to reprocess the 5' RACE reads, holding one entry per CDR3 protein. This table has approximately 2,000,000 distinct CDR3 sequences, around 40% appearing once. Material for sequencing was blood. These receptors came from a human donor in good health. CDR3s include the opening cysteine and the closing phenylalanine or tryptophan.

TRBV5-1,CASSIPDSTYEQYF
TRBV9,CASSGGGLEQFF
TRBV20-1,CSARGGAAGRTDTQYF
TRBV6-1,CASSESGYNEKLFF
TRBV7-2,CASSLAGTGKDGYTF
TRBV6-6,CASSTDLQGSDPQHF
TRBV25-1,CASSGSLSEAFF
TRBV4-2,CASSQDGRAGGYTF
TRBV30,CAWSVETYEQFF
TRBV4-1,CASSLTGTGTYEQYF
TRBV4-1,CASSPTETNVLTF
TRBV7-9,CASSLFPGGLAEAFF
TRBV20-1,CSARHAAAGLNTEAFF
TRBV7-2,CASSLRSGGGQPFDYTF
TRBV27,CASSLTSGGLDTQYF
TRBV28,CASRSGTSSYNEQFF
TRBV9,CASSVGLTGRTSGNTIYF
TRBV9,CASSPHRSRGYEQYF
TRBV7-2,CASSPWSGTPVGGYTF
TRBV11-2,CASSRRQPPSYEQYF
TRBV5-1,CASSLGTVSHYEQYF
TRBV7-3,CASSLSGGVLDTQYF
TRBV12-3/TRBV12-4,CASSPENKVNEQFF
TRBV7-2,CAGGGGPNNEQFF
TRBV12-3/TRBV12-4,CASSLWRGPINGEQYF